Shown below are 4 T cell receptor beta chains from a single sample sequenced in a study of shared clonotypes between healthy human individuals. Libraries were prepared by immunoSEQ multiplex PCR; TCRdb keeps only in-frame clonotypes and omits some of them. The data show about 490,000 clones, about three quarters seen once. The sequencing input was PBMCs. Receptor source: a woman in her forties in good health. Some clones in this sample may be carry-over from other donors' samples.

V gene TRBV11-3 combines with J gene TRBJ2-7, with 7 nucleotides matching TRBD1. The J segment lost 5 bases and the V segment lost 5 bases, leaving 9 bases of the junction unmatched. The V gene's germline CDR1 is SGHNT and CDR2 YENEEA. The CDR3 consists of 14 residues. The CDR3 region is CASSPPDREHEQYF. In DNA form, the CDR3 reads TGTGCCAGCAGCCCCCCCGACAGGGAACACGAGCAGTACTTC.

This clone was recorded only once. The chain uses TRBV18 and TRBJ2-2; D unresolved. Germline-derived CDR1 and CDR2 are KGHSH and LQKENI. The CDR3 runs 14 residues. Deletions cut 4 bases from V and 7 bases from J, with 13 bases between. CDR3 bases: TGTGCCAGCTCACAACCCAGTCTAGGCGGGGAGCTGTTTTTT. Encoded protein: CASSQPSLGGELFF.

This chain joins TRBV4-2 and TRBJ1-4, with 11 bases aligning to TRBD1. The CDR3 has 14 amino acids. V shed 3 bases and J 6 bases; nucleotides not matched to a gene: 0. Germline V gene data show CDR1 as LGHNA and CDR2 as YNFKEQ. This chain's CDR3 is CASSQGQGDEKLFF. The DNA for the CDR3 is TGTGCCAGCAGCCAGGGACAGGGGGATGAAAAACTGTTTTTT.

Worth noting for this clone: This may stem from a read error, because a much larger clone lies one nucleotide away. The chain carries TRBV30 and TRBJ1-4; D might be TRBD1 (5 bases). V lost 4 bases and J lost 1, with 7 bases in between. CDR1 and CDR2 from the germline V gene are GTSNPN and SVGIG (reference sequence). CDR3 length: 13 amino acids. The CDR3 reads CAWMQGTNEKLFF. CDR3 coding DNA: TGTGCCTGGATGCAGGGAACTAATGAAAAACTGTTTTTT. Full variable domain (remainder filled in from reference TRBV30 and TRBJ1-4): SQTIHQWPATLVQPVGSPLSLECTVEGTSNPNLYWYRQAAGRGLQLLFYSVGIGQISSEVPQNLSASRPQDRQFILSSKKLLLSDSGFYLCAWMQGTNEKLFFGSGTQLSVL.